This entry is about one T cell receptor (beta chain). Its antigen is unidentified. Germline V CDR1 and CDR2: MDHEN, SYDVKM. V was shortened by 6 bases and J by 9 bases, with 18 bases between the two germline ends. CDR3 length: 15 amino acids. Regarding treatment: approximately 10-day PBMC culture with coronavirus spike peptide pools or control peptides (ViraFEST assay). With the Oncomine TCR Beta short-read assay, DNA from cultured CD4+ T cells was sequenced. Each CDR3 protein gets one entry after TCRdb re-called the PCR reads with MiXCR. This sample carries 12,000 or so distinct CDR3 sequences, roughly 48% of them seen once, and the ten largest clones take about a fifth. This specimen comes from a study of vaccination and CD4 T cells after COVID-19. Study conclusions and caveats: Convalescent patients gained a median 86.3% of their reactive clones only post-vaccination.

The chain couples TRBV28 to TRBJ1-6; perhaps TRBD1 as D (5 bases). What was sequenced was CD4+ T cells from blood, cultured in vitro. The source of this sequence is a human donor who had recovered from COVID-19. The CDR3 DNA sequence: TGTGCCAGCAGGCCCACCGGGACCGGGAGTTCACCCCTCCACTTT. Protein product: CASRPTGTGSSPLHF.